This T cell receptor beta chain was sequenced in a study of blood T cell repertoires in COVID-19 (dated by TCRdb to the early 2020s). For the wider study: Samples from collaborators originated in the United States, Italy and Spain and spanned both the acute and convalescent phases of COVID-19. Nearly every sample came with metadata listing a de-identified subject ID, COVID-19 status, age in years and sex. Deeply sampled blood TCRbeta repertoires from subjects exposed to, actively infected with, or recovered from COVID-19 were included in the dataset. The material from the prospective study consisted of cDNA or gDNA derived from T cells, B-cell-depleted T cells, or PBMCs. A freely available public database, intended as a resource for researchers studying the immune response to SARS-CoV-2, is where the repertoires were released. Where HLA class I and class II types were available, the types were taken from metadata supplied by the sample provider, not from assay-based typing. The samples were drawn from two sources: the first 160 participants of the ongoing ImmuneRACE study, and 1,254 subjects contributed by 6 global collaborators.

TCRbeta CDR3 regions were amplified from genomic DNA using the immunoSEQ Assay, a bias-controlled multiplex PCR. On the authors' methods: The number of nucleated cells in each sample was estimated from the amplification of reference gene primers within the assay. To quantify the absolute abundance of each unique TCRbeta CDR3 rearrangement, sequence reads were collapsed and filtered. Productive Simpson clonality was computed per sample as the square root of Simpson's diversity index over productive rearrangements. Not all clones reach the TCRdb copy of this immuneACCESS table, which keeps in-frame sequences only. Checked studies attribute under half of the gap to unresolved V genes and leave the rest unexplained. Clonal size and the V and J genes are those of that table, whereas D and trimming came from the DNA. Here the sample has fewer than 350,000 clones; 85% to 90% occur a single time. The biggest ten clones account for approximately 12% of the sample.

Overall study outcomes, separate from this receptor: How much clinical and demographic metadata was included differed by source and by participant, and the metadata was provided uncurated.

Turning to this clone: The specificity of this receptor is unknown. Base-call qualities are not available, and no considerably larger clone is one nucleotide away.

The CDR3 holds 15 amino acids from the cysteine to the phenylalanine. Of all the DNA, just the CDR3 is kept, 45 bases in frame from base 1. CDR1 and CDR2 (MNHEY, SVGAGI) derive from the germline V gene. V is reduced by 2 bases and J by 7 bases, leaving a spacing of 12 bases between them. One collaborating source in Seattle enrolled patients during active infection and followed them longitudinally through the course of disease. Collaborating institutions collected whole blood in K2EDTA tubes following their own protocols. Collaborator samples were shipped for TCRbeta analysis as frozen whole blood, isolated PBMCs, or DNA extracted from either sample type.

Sequences were obtained from peripheral blood. The receptor was derived from a woman in her 30s with COVID-19, enrolled during active disease. The chain is encoded by TRBV6-5 joined to TRBJ1-6, and perhaps TRBD1 as D gene, on 5 matching bases. CDR3 reads: CASSYGAGVNSPLHF. In nucleotides, the sequence is TGTGCCAGCAGTTACGGGGCAGGCGTGAATTCACCCCTCCACTTT.